These T cell receptor beta chains were read from a single sample in a study of cytomegalovirus exposure and HLA in healthy donors. The data were produced by immunoSEQ multiplex PCR, yet TCRdb's version contains in-frame clones alone and is incomplete. Of roughly 190,000 clones listed, about 89% were seen once; the top ten hold 1% to 1.5%. The sample consisted of PBMCs. These receptors were collected from a man under 40 in good health and CMV-seronegative. Each CDR3 is given with its conserved first and last residue. Each record gives: J gene, V gene, D gene, clone size, CDR3 protein, CDR3 DNA. A D gene is named only where the DNA matches it firmly. Clone size appears in some rows only: once, few, many, or a class for an expanded clone.

>TRBJ1-2|TRBV29-1|-|-
CSVEDRGGKGNYGYTF
TGCAGCGTTGAAGATCGGGGAGGAAAAGGGAACTATGGCTACACCTTC
>TRBJ2-3|TRBV29-1|-|-
CSVAGRVDLGDTQYF
TGCAGCGTTGCCGGCAGGGTCGACCTAGGGGATACGCAGTATTTT
>TRBJ2-5|TRBV28|-|-
CASSLDAVQETQYF
TGTGCCAGCAGTTTAGACGCGGTCCAAGAGACCCAGTACTTC
>TRBJ2-7|TRBV28|TRBD1|-
CASSPDRVDTYEQYF
TGTGCCAGCAGTCCCGACAGGGTTGATACCTACGAGCAGTACTTC
>TRBJ1-2|TRBV4-3|-|-
CASSQDRNSYGYTF
TGCGCCAGCAGCCAAGATAGGAACAGCTATGGCTACACCTTC
>TRBJ2-5|TRBV15|-|once
CATSRERGQETQYF
TGTGCCACCAGCAGAGAGCGGGGCCAAGAGACCCAGTACTTC
>TRBJ1-4|TRBV5-1|-|-
CASSRGEANEKLFF
TGCGCCAGCTCAAGAGGGGAGGCTAATGAAAAACTGTTTTTT
>TRBJ2-2|TRBV10-3|TRBD2|-
CAISEMTSGLTGELFF
TGTGCCATCAGTGAGATGACTAGCGGGCTGACCGGGGAGCTGTTTTTT
>TRBJ2-2|TRBV19|-|-
CASGPGETGELFF
TGTGCCAGTGGCCCAGGGGAGACCGGGGAGCTGTTTTTT
>TRBJ2-7|TRBV19|TRBD2|-
CASREEERGAYEQYF
TGTGCCAGTAGGGAGGAAGAGCGGGGAGCCTACGAGCAGTACTTC
>TRBJ2-1|TRBV29-1|TRBD2|-
CSVGTSVWNEQFF
TGCAGCGTTGGGACTAGCGTTTGGAATGAGCAGTTCTTC
>TRBJ2-1|TRBV10-3|-|-
CAISESASDSYNEQFF
TGTGCCATCAGTGAGTCTGCCTCAGACTCCTACAATGAGCAGTTCTTC
>TRBJ2-3|TRBV7-9|TRBD1|-
CASSLSSQGRDTQYF
TGTGCCAGCAGCTTATCCTCACAGGGGCGAGATACGCAGTATTTT
>TRBJ2-7|TRBV4-3|-|-
CASSQGAGALYEQYF
TGCGCCAGCAGCCAAGGAGCGGGCGCACTCTACGAGCAGTACTTC
>TRBJ2-1|TRBV7-2|-|few
CASSLVGNEQFF
TGTGCCAGCAGCTTAGTCGGGAATGAGCAGTTCTTC
>TRBJ2-5|TRBV30|-|-
CAWSVSEVETQYF
TGTGCCTGGAGTGTATCCGAGGTGGAGACCCAGTACTTC
>TRBJ2-4|TRBV4-1|-|-
CASSQLEVKNIQYF
TGCGCCAGCAGCCAATTGGAGGTCAAAAACATTCAGTACTTC
>TRBJ2-7|TRBV7-9|TRBD2|-
CSSNSASSGDYEQYF
TGTTCCAGCAACTCCGCGAGTAGCGGGGACTACGAGCAGTACTTC
>TRBJ2-3|TRBV7-9|TRBD2|-
CASSPRLAGEDTQYF
TGTGCCAGCAGCCCGCGACTAGCGGGAGAAGATACGCAGTATTTT
>TRBJ1-3|TRBV9|-|-
CASSVEVAGSGNTIYF
TGTGCCAGCAGCGTAGAAGTAGCCGGCTCTGGAAACACCATATATTTT
>TRBJ1-2|TRBV30|-|-
CAWSQDRYRANYGYTF
TGTGCCTGGAGTCAAGACAGGTATCGCGCTAACTATGGCTACACCTTC
>TRBJ2-1|TRBV9|-|-
CASSETFIREFHNEQFF
TGTGCCAGCAGCGAGACCTTCATCCGGGAGTTCCACAATGAGCAGTTCTTC
>TRBJ2-1|TRBV5-1|TRBD2|few
CASSWGSRLAGGRFF
TGCGCCAGCAGCTGGGGCTCGAGACTAGCGGGAGGTAGGTTCTTC
>TRBJ1-1|TRBV11-2|TRBD1|-
CASSLPLTGWETEAFF
TGTGCCAGCAGCTTACCGCTGACAGGGTGGGAAACTGAAGCTTTCTTT
>TRBJ2-1|TRBV6-6|-|-
CASSTGLPSEQFF
TGTGCCAGCAGTACGGGACTCCCTTCTGAGCAGTTCTTC
>TRBJ2-3|TRBV7-9|-|-
CASSRQADSTDTQYF
TGTGCCAGCAGTCGACAGGCCGACAGCACAGATACGCAGTATTTT
>TRBJ1-6|TRBV2|-|-
CASSGWENSPLHF
TGTGCCAGCTCCGGGTGGGAGAATTCACCCCTCCACTTT
>TRBJ2-7|TRBV18|TRBD1|-
CASSPPGGQGSHEQYF
TGTGCCAGCTCACCACCCGGAGGACAGGGCTCCCACGAGCAGTACTTC
>TRBJ2-1|TRBV18|-|-
CASSPLRATVRAPHNEQFF
TGTGCCAGCTCACCACTTAGGGCGACAGTCCGAGCACCACACAATGAGCAGTTCTTC
>TRBJ1-5|TRBV5-1|-|-
CASSSDGRREPQHF
TGCGCCAGCAGCTCGGATGGGAGGAGAGAACCCCAGCATTTT
>TRBJ1-2|TRBV29-1|TRBD1|-
CSVDSNRGGGQYGYTF
TGCAGCGTTGATTCCAACAGGGGAGGCGGCCAATATGGCTACACCTTC
>TRBJ2-1|TRBV5-1|-|-
CASSAQNYNEQFF
TGCGCCAGCAGCGCCCAGAACTACAATGAGCAGTTCTTC
>TRBJ1-4|TRBV19|-|-
CASPTPRGEKLFF
TGTGCCAGTCCGACCCCGAGAGGGGAAAAACTGTTTTTT
>TRBJ2-1|TRBV5-5|-|-
CASSPYPAVREQFF
TGTGCCAGCAGCCCTTATCCCGCCGTGCGGGAGCAGTTCTTC
>TRBJ1-4|TRBV7-9|-|-
CASSLTRATNEKLFF
TGTGCCAGCAGCTTAACTAGGGCAACTAATGAAAAACTGTTTTTT
>TRBJ1-2|TRBV29-1|-|-
CSADNQLIHGYTF
TGCAGCGCCGACAACCAACTTATCCATGGCTACACCTTC
>TRBJ1-4|TRBV25-1|-|once
CASSLPRQDSSEKLFF
TGTGCCAGCAGTCTTCCCCGACAGGACTCGAGTGAAAAACTGTTTTTT
>TRBJ1-1|TRBV6-1|TRBD1|-
CASRGDRRAFF
TGTGCCAGCAGGGGGGACAGGAGGGCTTTCTTT
>TRBJ2-7|TRBV6-5|-|-
CASSLDRSYEQYF
TGTGCCAGCAGTTTGGACAGATCCTACGAGCAGTACTTC
>TRBJ2-7|TRBV19|TRBD1|-
CASSTGTDYEQYF
TGTGCCAGTAGTACTGGGACAGACTACGAGCAGTACTTC
>TRBJ2-1|TRBV27|TRBD2|-
CASSILKPSGVNNEQFF
TGTGCCAGCAGCATCCTTAAACCTAGCGGGGTAAACAATGAGCAGTTCTTC
>TRBJ1-2|TRBV15|-|once
CATSRDLGYSGDGYTF
TGTGCCACCAGCAGAGATCTTGGCTATTCAGGGGATGGCTACACCTTC
>TRBJ1-2|TRBV7-8|-|-
CASSGSGSRNYGYTF
TGTGCCAGCAGCGGTAGCGGCAGCCGTAACTATGGCTACACCTTC
>TRBJ2-7|TRBV6-5|TRBD2|-
CASSYEGGGTYEQYF
TGTGCCAGCAGTTACGAAGGCGGGGGGACCTACGAGCAGTACTTC
>TRBJ2-2|TRBV7-9|-|-
CASSLELDTGELFF
TGTGCCAGCAGCTTAGAACTGGACACCGGGGAGCTGTTTTTT
>TRBJ2-1|TRBV5-1|TRBD1|-
CASSRGQGLSEQFF
TGCGCCAGCAGCCGGGGACAGGGGCTGTCTGAGCAGTTCTTC
>TRBJ1-5|TRBV7-2|TRBD1|once
CASSPLTGGNQPQHF
TGTGCCAGCAGTCCCCTGACAGGGGGAAATCAGCCCCAGCATTTT
>TRBJ2-3|TRBV19|-|few
CASSILGHSTDTQYF
TGTGCCAGTAGTATTCTGGGACATAGCACAGATACGCAGTATTTT
>TRBJ2-1|TRBV9|TRBD2|-
CASSFRSGGVDNEQFF
TGTGCCAGCAGCTTTCGGAGCGGGGGGGTAGACAATGAGCAGTTCTTC
>TRBJ2-5|TRBV6-4|-|-
CASSDSREETQYF
TGTGCCAGCAGTGACTCCAGGGAAGAGACCCAGTACTTC
>TRBJ2-3|TRBV19|-|-
CASKLRDGTDTQYF
TGTGCCAGTAAGTTGCGGGACGGCACAGATACGCAGTATTTT
>TRBJ2-7|TRBV27|TRBD2|-
CASSLGTSGTPREQYF
TGTGCCAGCAGTTTGGGGACTAGCGGAACCCCGAGGGAGCAGTACTTC